This TCR beta chain was recorded in a study (TCRdb year 2016). Notes on the research overall: In people whose bodies naturally kept HIV infection under control, the researchers looked into where HIV persistence comes from.

V is cut by 5 bases and J by 2 bases, and the space between the germline ends is 11 bases. The germline V gene supplies CDR1 SGHTA and CDR2 FQGNSA. The CDR3, cysteine through phenylalanine, is 14 amino acids long. The kept DNA is CDR3 alone, 42 bases in frame from the first base. Receptor libraries were prepared by 5' RACE. The listed sequencing device is Illumina HiSeq 2000. TCRdb redid the processing of the public reads, applying fastp at Q25 and MiXCR, and retained in-frame beta chains. Rows matching on CDR3 protein sequence are summarized as one entry with the most common DNA and genes. The sample table records more than 1,000 distinct CDR3 sequences; around 6.7% of these occur just once. The ten largest make up less than 15% of the sample. Remarks on this clonotype: The clone's antigen remains unknown. The sample holds no much larger clone one base away, and base qualities are not on file.

What was sequenced was central memory T cells from blood PBMCs. The cell subset or site label here, explained by the study, means: central memory CD4+ T cells. The receptor comes from a male donor with HIV. The chain was built from TRBV7-2 and TRBJ2-3; the best D guess is TRBD2, with 5 bases matching. For the CDR3, the sequence is CASSLSGYTDTQYF. The nucleotide sequence reads as follows: TGTGCCAGCAGCCTAAGCGGTTACACAGATACGCAGTATTTT.